A single sample is the source of the 23 T cell receptor beta chains below, sequenced in a study of blood T cell repertoires in COVID-19. The method was immunoSEQ multiplex PCR; TCRdb's version includes in-frame clones alone and lacks a portion of them. The sample has over 60,000 clones; around 77% are singletons. Input material: peripheral blood. The receptors come from an elderly man with active or convalescent COVID-19.

The rearrangement uses TRBV10-2 and TRBJ1-2; 8 positions agree with TRBD1. J gave up 1 base and V 7 bases, and 5 bases lay outside the gene matches. The CDR3 has 14 amino acids. The germline gives CDR1 WSHSY, CDR2 SAAADI. The CDR3 DNA sequence: TGCGCCAGCAACGACAGGGGTGGTAACTATGGCTACACCTTC. Its protein is CASNDRGGNYGYTF.

This chain connects TRBV6-1 to TRBJ1-1, with TRBD1 identical over 7 bases. Per the germline V gene, CDR1 is MNHNS and CDR2 is SASEGT. The length of the CDR3 is 13 residues. V gave up 3 bases and J gave up 4 bases; unmatched junction bases: 2. The CDR3 is CASSEQGVTEAFF. CDR3 coding DNA: TGTGCCAGCAGTGAGCAGGGGGTCACTGAAGCTTTCTTT.

CDR3 nucleotide sequence: TGTGCCAGCAGCGCAGGACAGGAATTCAATCAGCCCCAGCATTTT. This gives the protein CASSAGQEFNQPQHF. The chain combines TRBV6-5 with TRBJ1-5; 7 bases align to TRBD1. Germline V gene data show CDR1 as MNHEY and CDR2 as SVGAGI. V dropped 6 bases and J dropped 3; count of bases not matched to a gene: 8. The CDR3 is 15 amino acids.

The table lists this clone with a few counts. The gene calls are TRBV24-1 and TRBJ2-1; a weak D match, TRBD1 (6 bases). The CDR3 has 15 residues. Looked up from germline, CDR1 is KGHDR and CDR2 is SFDVKD. Between the trimmed V and J ends, which lost 9 bases and 5 bases, there was a span of 19 bases. The CDR3 here is CATSTRGEPHNEQFF. DNA of the CDR3: TGTGCCACCTCTACCAGGGGAGAGCCCCACAATGAGCAGTTCTTC.

The chain uses TRBV7-2 and TRBJ2-5; D is undetermined. The germline V gene encodes CDR1 SGHTA and CDR2 FQGNSA. The CDR3 loop spans 13 amino acids. The V end was cut by 3 bases, the J end by 1 base, with 6 bases between. The CDR3 DNA follows: TGTGCCAGCAGCTTTAGTGTCCAAGAGACCCAGTACTTC. This encodes CASSFSVQETQYF.

This chain links TRBV2 with TRBJ1-2; TRBD1 matches at 8 bases. There are 15 residues in the CDR3. Germline V CDR1 and CDR2: SNHLY, FYNNEI. With 4 bases clipped from V and 2 bases from J, the junction kept 6 bases outside the gene matches. The CDR3 DNA is TGTGCCAGCAGTGTCACAGGGGGAGGGAACTATGGCTACACCTTC. Translated: CASSVTGGGNYGYTF.

The chain recombines TRBV9 with TRBJ2-3; weak D call: TRBD2 (6 bases). V was clipped by 3 bases and J by 2 bases, with 10 bases between them. The CDR3 is 14 residues long. Germline V gives CDR1 SGDLS, CDR2 YYNGEE. The CDR3 reads CASSARDSTDTQYF. The CDR3 DNA reads TGTGCCAGCAGCGCCCGGGACTCCACAGATACGCAGTATTTT. Using reference TRBV9 and TRBJ2-3 for the parts outside the CDR3, the full variable domain is DSGVTQTPKHLITATGQRVTLRCSPRSGDLSVYWYQQSLDQGLQFLIQYYNGEERAKGNILERFSAQQFPDLHSELNLSSLELGDSALYFCASSARDSTDTQYFGPGTRLTVL.

This rearrangement joins TRBV5-4 to TRBJ2-1, with D maybe TRBD1 (6 bases). Germline CDR1 reads SGHNT; CDR2 reads YYREEE (reference sequence). The CDR3 has 14 amino acids. The germline V and J ends were trimmed by 9 bases and 0 bases, with 13 bases remaining between them. The CDR3 coding sequence is TGTGCCACCACAGGGTCTAGCTCCTACAATGAGCAGTTCTTC. Amino acid sequence: CATTGSSSYNEQFF.

This chain connects TRBV18 to TRBJ1-1, with D maybe TRBD1 (5 bases). Trimming pared 6 bases from V and 5 bases from J, leaving 10 bases between. Germline CDR1 and CDR2: KGHSH and LQKENI. This CDR3 region has 12 residues. The chain's CDR3 is CASSVGGTEAFF. The DNA for the CDR3 is TGTGCCAGCTCCGTGGGGGGGACTGAAGCTTTCTTT.

CDR3 bases: TGCAGCGCCGCGAGGGACAGGGAAGAGACCCAGTACTTC. Its translation is CSAARDREETQYF. The V gene is TRBV29-1, the J gene TRBJ2-5, with TRBD1 matching over 9 bases. V dropped 7 bases and J dropped 3; count of bases not matched to a gene: 6. CDR3 length: 13 residues. In germline, CDR1 is SQVTM, CDR2 ANQGSEA.

The chain carries TRBV6-4 and TRBJ1-1, with D perhaps TRBD1 (5 bases). In germline, CDR1 is MRHNA, CDR2 SNTAGT. This CDR3 contains 14 residues. V lost 6 bases to trimming and J lost 5 bases, with 16 bases between them. DNA of the CDR3: TGTGCCAGCAGAGATACCTCCAAGGGGACTGAAGCTTTCTTT. This encodes CASRDTSKGTEAFF.

This chain uses TRBV28 with TRBJ2-5, with 10 bases lining up with TRBD1. Trimming took 4 bases from V and 1 from J; bases not matched to a gene: 6. Per germline, CDR1 MDHEN and CDR2 SYDVKM. The CDR3 is 16 residues long. The CDR3 DNA reads as TGTGCCAGCAGTTCACCGGGACAGGGGTTCCAAGAGACCCAGTACTTC. Its protein is CASSSPGQGFQETQYF.

V usage is TRBV5-1 and J usage is TRBJ2-7, with 7 bases identical to TRBD2. Germline V gene sequence: CDR1 SGHRS, CDR2 YFSETQ. The CDR3 consists of 15 residues. Trimming removed 0 bases from V and 1 base from J; junction bases left unmatched: 4. CDR3 region: CASSLGGGQSYEQYF. The CDR3 nucleotides are TGCGCCAGCAGCTTGGGGGGAGGGCAATCCTACGAGCAGTACTTC.

The chain links TRBV27 to TRBJ2-5; 8 bases line up with TRBD2. The germline gives CDR1 MNHEY, CDR2 SMNVEV (reference sequence). The junction had 9 bases not matched to a gene; V was cut back by 5 bases and J by 7 bases. This CDR3 is built from 14 residues. CDR3 protein: CASSPAGVGGTQYF. CDR3 sequence (DNA): TGTGCCAGCAGTCCAGCGGGGGTGGGTGGGACCCAGTACTTC.

The rearrangement links TRBV7-9 to TRBJ2-2; TRBD2 is a possible D gene (6 bases). The V end was cut by 5 bases, the J end by 5 bases, with 15 bases between. CDR1 and CDR2 (germline): SEHNR, FQNEAQ (reference sequence). The CDR3 has 15 amino acids. The CDR3 is CASSQRAGQTGELFF. The DNA of the CDR3 is TGTGCCAGCAGCCAGAGAGCGGGTCAAACCGGGGAGCTGTTTTTT.

This clone is termed medium-sized. The DNA of the CDR3 is TGTGCCAGCAGTGAACTAGCGGGGGATACGCAGTATTTT. Its translation is CASSELAGDTQYF. V is TRBV6-1 and J is TRBJ2-3; 9 nucleotides agree with TRBD2. V shed 2 bases, J shed 6 bases, and the junction held 0 bases outside the gene matches. There are 13 residues in the CDR3. CDR1 and CDR2 from the germline V gene are MNHNS and SASEGT.

The chain links TRBV19 to TRBJ2-1, with 11 nucleotides matching TRBD2. V trimming: 4 bases; J trimming: 5 bases; junction bases outside the gene matches: 4. Germline V gene data show CDR1 as LNHDA and CDR2 as SQIVND (reference sequence). The CDR3 sequence is 15 residues long. This CDR3 is CASSTTSGANNEQFF. The CDR3 nucleotides read TGTGCCAGTAGTACGACTAGCGGGGCCAACAATGAGCAGTTCTTC.

The chain carries TRBV2 and TRBJ2-1, with 7 bases aligning to TRBD2. After removal of 6 bases from V and 6 bases from J, the junction contained 11 bases not matched to a gene. CDR3 size: 15 residues. CDR1 and CDR2 (germline): SNHLY, FYNNEI. For the CDR3, the DNA is TGTGCCAGCAGAGAAACTAGCGCTCCTGGCAATGAGCAGTTCTTC. Translating it yields CASRETSAPGNEQFF.

The V and J genes are TRBV6-1 and TRBJ2-1; D is ambiguous. Germline V gives CDR1 MNHNS, CDR2 SASEGT. The CDR3 sequence is 13 residues long. With 2 bases removed from V and 6 bases from J, the gap between germline ends came to 8 bases. This chain's CDR3 is CASSESPFNEQFF. CDR3 bases: TGTGCCAGCAGTGAATCTCCGTTCAATGAGCAGTTCTTC.

The gene calls are TRBV9 and TRBJ2-7; D perhaps matches TRBD1 (9 bases). CDR1 is SGDLS and CDR2 is YYNGEE in the germline V gene. The germline V and J ends were trimmed by 4 bases and 0 bases, with 26 bases remaining between them. This CDR3 has 19 residues. CDR3 coding DNA: TGTGCCAGCAGCCCCAGGGGACAGGGCGGGAGGTTCAGCTCCTACGAGCAGTACTTC. Translated, it gives CASSPRGQGGRFSSYEQYF.

This chain uses TRBV15 with TRBJ1-5, with TRBD1 matching 7 bases. With 4 bases clipped from V and 0 bases from J, the junction kept 12 bases outside the gene matches. Per the germline V gene, CDR1 is LNHNV and CDR2 is YYDKDF (reference sequence). This CDR3 spans 18 amino acids. The CDR3: CATSTRGTAKYSNQPQHF. CDR3 in DNA: TGTGCCACCAGCACCCGAGGGACAGCTAAATATAGCAATCAGCCCCAGCATTTT.

This clone has at least ten counts. CDR3 bases: TGCAGCGTTGATCGCGGGGGCAATGAGCAGTTCTTC. Translating gives CSVDRGGNEQFF. This chain links TRBV29-1 with TRBJ2-1; 7 bases align to TRBD2. Germline CDR1 and CDR2: SQVTM and ANQGSEA. J gave up 6 bases and V 3 bases, and 2 bases lay outside the gene matches. The CDR3 loop spans 12 amino acids.

The J gene is TRBJ2-7, the V gene TRBV11-2; perhaps TRBD2 as D (5 bases). The CDR3 has 13 amino acids. V lost 3 bases and J lost 2, with 8 bases in between. Germline CDR1 reads SGHAT; CDR2 reads FQNNGV. The CDR3 DNA reads as TGTGCCAGCAGCTTGGGAGTAGCCTACGAGCAGTACTTC. Amino acids: CASSLGVAYEQYF.